The clone carrying this TCR beta chain was observed many times. The sample belongs to a study of blood T cells in healthy people across ages. Next came a second PCR, run for about 7 to 12 cycles, which used a sample-barcoded 5' primer along with a J-beta primer mix. TCRdb fed the 5' RACE reads into MiXCR, producing one record per CDR3 protein. The sample holds fewer than 1.5 million distinct CDR3 sequences, 35% to 45% seen once. With 1 base removed from V and 4 bases from J, the gap between germline ends came to 11 bases. Germline V CDR1 and CDR2: KGHSH, LQKENI. CDR3 length equals 14 residues. The receptor was isolated from a woman younger than 35 in good health. Input material: blood. The chain couples TRBV18 to TRBJ2-7, with D possibly TRBD2 on 5 matching bases. The CDR3 nucleotides are TGTGCCAGCTCACCACAGGACTCCTATTACGAGCAGTACTTC. It codes for CASSPQDSYYEQYF. The full variable domain, with the rest looked up from reference TRBV18 and TRBJ2-7, is NAGVMQNPRHLVRRRGQEARLRCSPMKGHSHVYWYRQLPEEGLKFMVYLQKENIIDESGMPKERFSAEFPKEGPSILRIQQVVRGDSAAYFCASSPQDSYYEQYFGPGTRLTVT.